The 20 T cell receptor beta chains reported below all come from one sample, sequenced in a study of CD8+ T cells in alopecia areata. The sample's treatment: oral pan-JAK inhibitor, 5-10 mg twice daily. Extraction and reverse transcription of RNA yielded cDNA as the sequencing template. Libraries were prepared by immunoSEQ multiplex PCR; TCRdb keeps only in-frame clonotypes and omits some of them. The sample contains roughly 210,000 clones, less than 45% of which appear only once. Specimen: CD4+ T cells sorted from blood, collected at approximately week 36, from a patient treated with tofacitinib. These TCRs come from a human donor with alopecia areata.

The CDR3 region has the DNA TGTGCCAGCAAGTCGGAGCCGAGCTCCTACGAGCAGTACTTC. Its protein product is CASKSEPSSYEQYF. The J gene is TRBJ2-7, the V gene TRBV6-5; the D is unclear. Germline V lookup: CDR1 MNHEY, CDR2 SVGAGI. With 7 bases removed from V and 0 bases from J, the gap between germline ends came to 13 bases. The CDR3 is made up of 14 amino acids.

This clone has just a few counts. The gene calls are TRBV4-2 and TRBJ2-4, with 7 bases matching TRBD2. Losses at the gene ends were 2 bases for V and 0 bases for J; bases not matched to a gene: 4. The V gene's germline CDR1 is LGHNA and CDR2 YNFKEQ. This CDR3 region has 16 residues. CDR3 sequence reads: CASSQLAEIAKNIQYF. The CDR3 DNA is TGTGCCAGCAGCCAACTAGCGGAGATAGCCAAAAACATTCAGTACTTC.

The CDR3 coding sequence is TGTGCCAGCAGCTCTACCGGGACAGGGGTCTACGAGCAGTACTTC. It specifies CASSSTGTGVYEQYF. The V and J genes are TRBV7-2 and TRBJ2-7; 10 nucleotides align to TRBD1. The CDR3 consists of 15 residues. The V and J ends lost 4 bases and 3 bases, in that order; junction bases with no gene match: 6. CDR1 is SGHTA, CDR2 FQGNSA, per germline.

The chain has TRBV29-1 and TRBJ1-1; D unclear. Germline CDR1 SQVTM, CDR2 ANQGSEA. The CDR3 has 14 amino acids. Trimming removed 5 bases from V and 2 bases from J, with 15 bases in between. CDR3: CSVSATFSNTEAFF. CDR3 sequence (DNA): TGCAGCGTTTCGGCGACCTTTAGCAACACTGAAGCTTTCTTT.

This clone was seen more than once but under ten times. The rearrangement joins TRBV7-2 to TRBJ1-1, with D perhaps TRBD1 (6 bases). The CDR3 length is 16 residues. Germline assignment: CDR1 SGHTA and CDR2 FQGNSA. Trimming removed 5 bases at V and 1 base at J, with 17 bases between. The DNA for the CDR3 is TGTGCCAGCAGCCTCGACCCCGGGACACCGAACACTGAAGCTTTCTTT. Amino acid sequence: CASSLDPGTPNTEAFF.

The rearrangement joins TRBV11-2 to TRBJ2-1, with D uncertain. Germline-derived CDR1 and CDR2 are SGHAT and FQNNGV. The CDR3 sequence is 14 residues long. Trimming pared 6 bases from V and 9 bases from J, leaving 18 bases between. In nucleotides, the CDR3 is TGTGCCAGCAGACAACTTCTAGTCGTAGGTGAGCAGTTCTTC. It codes for CASRQLLVVGEQFF.

This chain uses TRBV5-1 with TRBJ1-1; D gene unclear. Between the trimmed V and J ends, which lost 0 bases and 1 base, there was a span of 10 bases. The V gene's germline CDR1 is SGHRS and CDR2 YFSETQ. This CDR3 has 15 amino acids. CDR3 DNA: TGCGCCAGCAGCTTGGCCCTGATCGGGAACACTGAAGCTTTCTTT. Translating it yields CASSLALIGNTEAFF.

The DNA of the CDR3 is TGCAGCGTGACAGCCCACGCGGGAGTTACAGATACGCAGTATTTT. Translating it yields CSVTAHAGVTDTQYF. The gene calls are TRBV29-1 and TRBJ2-3, with 7 positions matching TRBD2. Trimming at V came to 6 bases and at J to 3 bases, leaving 12 bases not matched to a gene. The CDR3 covers 15 residues. Germline CDR1 SQVTM, CDR2 ANQGSEA.

This chain uses TRBV4-2 with TRBJ2-5; TRBD1 matches 7 bases. Losses at the gene ends were 0 bases for V and 7 bases for J; bases not matched to a gene: 8. The germline gives CDR1 LGHNA, CDR2 YNFKEQ. The CDR3 contains 15 residues. For the CDR3, the DNA is TGTGCCAGCAGCCAAGATCGTGGGACAGAGGGGACCCAGTACTTC. This gives the protein CASSQDRGTEGTQYF.

The chain carries TRBV5-1 and TRBJ2-1, with no clear D. Between the trimmed V and J ends, which lost 5 bases and 6 bases, there was a span of 3 bases. CDR3 length: 10 residues. CDR1 is SGHRS, CDR2 YFSETQ, per germline. CDR3 nucleotide sequence: TGCGCCAGCAGGGTCAATGAGCAGTTCTTC. It translates to CASRVNEQFF.

In this sample, this clone turned up once. The J gene is TRBJ2-4, the V gene TRBV2, with 9 bases identical to TRBD2. This CDR3 spans 15 amino acids. Germline V gives CDR1 SNHLY, CDR2 FYNNEI. J lost 8 bases, V lost 6 bases, and 11 bases had no gene match. The CDR3 region has the DNA TGTGCCAGCAGAGGGGGGACTAGCCAGGTGGACATTCAGTACTTC. It specifies CASRGGTSQVDIQYF.

This clone was picked up a small number of times. The chain employs TRBV4-3 and TRBJ2-1, with TRBD2 matching 8 bases. V dropped 1 base and J dropped 10; count of bases not matched to a gene: 3. Per the germline V gene, CDR1 is LGHNA and CDR2 is YSLEER. This CDR3 contains 13 residues. The CDR3 DNA is TGCGCCAGCAGCCAAGTCACGGGAGGGGAGCAGTTCTTC. The encoded protein is CASSQVTGGEQFF.

The rearrangement joins TRBV28 to TRBJ2-7; 7 nucleotides line up with TRBD2. This CDR3 comprises 15 residues. CDR1 is MDHEN and CDR2 is SYDVKM in the germline V gene. Germline trimming cut 5 bases from V and 4 bases from J; bases unmatched to any gene: 11. CDR3 amino acids: CASSPPYGGSYEQYF. As DNA, the CDR3 is TGTGCCAGCAGTCCCCCTTACGGCGGGAGTTACGAGCAGTACTTC.

A few counts support this clone. CDR3 amino acids: CASSLRTSGSYEQYF. CDR3 DNA sequence: TGTGCCAGCAGCTTGAGGACTAGCGGGAGCTACGAGCAGTACTTC. The chain has TRBV5-6 and TRBJ2-7; 13 positions match TRBD2. Germline loops: CDR1 SGHDT, CDR2 YYEEEE. V was clipped by 1 base and J by 3 bases; unmatched bases: 1. This CDR3 has 15 amino acids. The full variable domain, in which reference TRBV5-6 and TRBJ2-7 provide the parts outside the CDR3, is DAGVTQSPTHLIKTRGQQVTLRCSPKSGHDTVSWYQQALGQGPQFIFQYYEEEERQRGNFPDRFSGHQFPNYSSELNVNALLLGDSALYLCASSLRTSGSYEQYFGPGTRLTVT.

This clone was counted only a few times. The CDR3 DNA is TGTGCCAGCGGACCAGCGAGGGCAGGGGGCGACTATGGCTACACCTTC. Encoded protein: CASGPARAGGDYGYTF. The chain links TRBV27 to TRBJ1-2, with TRBD1 identical over 8 bases. The germline gives CDR1 MNHEY, CDR2 SMNVEV (reference sequence). The junction had 14 bases not matched to a gene; V was cut back by 8 bases and J by 3 bases. CDR3 length: 16 residues.

This clone came up a few times. This chain connects TRBV29-1 to TRBJ1-1, with D possibly TRBD1 on 5 matching bases. This CDR3 has 14 amino acids. Germline lookup yields CDR1 SQVTM and CDR2 ANQGSEA. The germline V and J ends were trimmed by 6 bases and 0 bases, with 14 bases remaining between them. The CDR3, as DNA: TGCAGCGTCTCCGGACACAAGTTGAACACTGAAGCTTTCTTT. Protein: CSVSGHKLNTEAFF.

This clone came up once. The V gene is TRBV5-1, the J gene TRBJ2-2; D is unresolved. This CDR3 comprises 15 residues. With 0 bases removed from V and 4 bases from J, the gap between germline ends came to 10 bases. Germline CDR1 reads SGHRS; CDR2 reads YFSETQ. CDR3: CASSLEQSGTGELFF. The CDR3 region has the DNA TGCGCCAGCAGCTTGGAACAGTCGGGCACCGGGGAGCTGTTTTTT.

In its sample, this clone was seen once. The gene calls are TRBV11-2 and TRBJ2-7, with 14 bases identical to TRBD2. From germline, CDR1 is SGHAT and CDR2 FQNNGV. With V trimmed by 5 bases and J by 7 bases, 4 bases remained unmatched. The CDR3 covers 14 residues. The CDR3 loop is CASSRGLAGGEQYF. In nucleotides, the CDR3 is TGTGCCAGCAGCAGAGGACTAGCGGGAGGTGAGCAGTACTTC.

The table lists this clone with a few counts. The chain joins TRBV11-1 to TRBJ2-1; D perhaps matches TRBD1 (6 bases). Germline assignment: CDR1 SGHAT and CDR2 FQDESV (reference sequence). Trimming took off 8 bases at V and 5 bases at J, with 22 bases between the two ends. CDR3 length: 16 amino acids. CDR3 region: CASQDFRGFINNEQFF. Here the CDR3 DNA reads TGTGCCAGCCAGGACTTCAGGGGTTTTATAAACAATGAGCAGTTCTTC.

Remarks on this clone: The identical CDR3 is also encoded by other nucleotide sequences in the sample. The V gene is TRBV20-1, the J gene TRBJ1-2; D uncertain. CDR3 size: 11 residues. The V gene lost 0 bases and the J gene lost 8 bases, with 7 bases spanning the gap. The germline CDR1 and CDR2 sequences are DFQATT and SNEGSKA (reference sequence). In DNA, the CDR3 is TGCAGTGCTAGAGATCCCGGAGGCTACACCTTC. It specifies CSARDPGGYTF.